Following are 32 T cell receptor beta chains from one sample sequenced in a study of metastatic and nonmetastatic thyroid tumors (TCRdb year 2020). Libraries were constructed by PCR. The instrument was an Illumina HiSeq 4000. TCRdb trimmed the raw reads at Q25, called clones with MiXCR and kept productive beta chains. This sample comprises more than 15,000 clones, 25% to 30% of them detected only once. The leading ten clones occupy approximately 13% of the sample. No patient had received any treatment before thyroid surgery. The sequenced sample was adjacent normal tissue. Every receptor here comes from a female donor with papillary thyroid cancer or a benign thyroid nodule (not recorded which). Some clones in this sample may be carry-over from other donors' samples.

The chain has TRBV12-3 or TRBV12-4 and TRBJ2-7; 7 bases agree with TRBD2. This CDR3 has 14 residues. The V gene end was trimmed by 6 bases and the J gene end by 2 bases; junction bases not matched to a gene: 7. This CDR3 reads CASSLRGGPYEQYF. The DNA for the CDR3 is TGTGCCAGCAGCCTTAGGGGAGGGCCCTACGAGCAGTACTTC.

This clone was counted a single time. The V call is TRBV3-1, the J call TRBJ2-2, with 11 bases matching TRBD2. V lost 2 bases and J lost 7; bases outside the gene matches: 15. From germline, CDR1 is LGHDT and CDR2 YNNKEL (reference sequence). This CDR3 has 19 amino acids. This CDR3 is CASSQPIGTSGFRGGELFF. The CDR3 DNA reads TGTGCCAGCAGCCAACCCATCGGGACTAGCGGATTTAGAGGCGGGGAGCTGTTTTTT.

For this clone: One end of the junction varies from germline; a read error may be responsible. This chain uses TRBV4-1 with TRBJ2-7, with TRBD2 matching over 7 bases. This CDR3 has 14 amino acids. Per the germline V gene, CDR1 is MGHRA and CDR2 is YSYEKL. The DNA for the CDR3 is TGCGCCAGCAGCTGTGCGGGAGAGACCTACGAGCAGTCATTC. It encodes CASSCAGETYEQSF.

This clone has just a few counts. The chain employs TRBV10-3 and TRBJ2-1; 8 bases line up with TRBD2. The J segment lost 7 bases and the V segment lost 2 bases, leaving 7 bases of the junction unmatched. Germline loops: CDR1 ENHRY, CDR2 SYGVKD. The CDR3 is 15 amino acids. The DNA for the CDR3 is TGTGCCATCAGTGAGGCGGGAGGCCAATCAAATGAGCAGTTCTTC. Protein: CAISEAGGQSNEQFF.

This clone appeared a few times. J is TRBJ2-1 and V is TRBV7-3, with TRBD2 matching over 11 bases. There are 15 residues in the CDR3. CDR1 is SGHTA and CDR2 is FQGTGA in the germline V gene. V gave up 0 bases and J gave up 7 bases; unmatched junction bases: 2. The CDR3 DNA is TGTGCCAGCAGCTTAACTAGCGGGAGGGCGAATGAGCAGTTCTTC. Translating it yields CASSLTSGRANEQFF.

This clone has more than one count but fewer than ten. The rearrangement joins TRBV27 to TRBJ2-1, with a possible D match to TRBD2 (6 bases). Germline V gives CDR1 MNHEY, CDR2 SMNVEV (reference sequence). V was trimmed by 3 bases and J by 4 bases, leaving 19 bases between them. The CDR3 is 17 residues long. The CDR3 nucleotides read TGTGCCAGCAGTTTTCGGCAGGGATGGGCGGGGTACAATGAGCAGTTCTTC. Protein: CASSFRQGWAGYNEQFF.

This clone was counted once. V gene TRBV20-1 combines with J gene TRBJ2-1; maybe TRBD2 (6 bases). Germline CDR1 is DFQATT and CDR2 is SNEGSKA (reference sequence). Trimming left V 3 bases short and J 7 bases short, with 13 bases between. The CDR3 has 13 amino acids. In DNA form, the CDR3 reads TGCAGTGCTAGCGGGGAAGGGAGGAATGAGCAGTTCTTC. This translates into CSASGEGRNEQFF.

This clone has a handful of counts. The V gene is TRBV6-1, the J gene TRBJ1-3; a possible D gene is TRBD1 (5 bases). The germline V and J ends were trimmed by 6 bases and 0 bases, with 15 bases remaining between them. Germline V gene sequence: CDR1 MNHNS, CDR2 SASEGT. This CDR3 spans 16 amino acids. CDR3 in DNA: TGTGCCAGCAGGGGGGGGACGGATACCTCTGGAAACACCATATATTTT. Protein: CASRGGTDTSGNTIYF.

This clone was detected only a few times. The gene calls are TRBV6-5 and TRBJ2-4; 7 bases are a match to TRBD1. This CDR3 region has 13 residues. The germline gives CDR1 MNHEY, CDR2 SVGAGI. V lost 2 bases, J lost 7 bases, and 2 bases stayed unmatched. The chain's CDR3 is CASSYGQVNIQYF. CDR3 in DNA: TGTGCCAGCAGTTACGGACAGGTCAACATTCAGTACTTC.

This clone was observed at least ten times. The chain links TRBV7-8 to TRBJ2-7; TRBD2 aligns across 8 bases. Trimming at V came to 3 bases and at J to 4 bases, leaving 5 bases not matched to a gene. The CDR3 has 14 amino acids. Per the germline V gene, CDR1 is SGHVS and CDR2 is FQNEAQ. As DNA, the CDR3 is TGTGCCAGCAGCTTCGGGGGGGCCATGTACGAGCAGTACTTC. Residues: CASSFGGAMYEQYF.

The chain employs TRBV15 and TRBJ1-1; tentatively, D is TRBD1 (5 bases). CDR3 length: 16 residues. Deletions cut 0 bases from V and 4 bases from J, with 15 bases between. From germline, CDR1 is LNHNV and CDR2 YYDKDF (reference sequence). The DNA of the CDR3 is TGTGCCACCAGCAGAGAGGGGGTATTAAGGGGCACTGAAGCTTTCTTT. Its translation is CATSREGVLRGTEAFF.

V usage is TRBV6-2 or TRBV6-3 and J usage is TRBJ2-1; D is undetermined. Looked up from germline, CDR1 is MNHEY and CDR2 is SVGEGT. V lost 2 bases to trimming and J lost 3 bases, with 8 bases between them. The CDR3 runs 14 residues. CDR3 amino acids: CASSYQPRYNEQFF. CDR3 coding DNA: TGTGCCAGCAGTTACCAGCCGCGCTACAATGAGCAGTTCTTC.

The chain employs TRBV7-3 and TRBJ2-3; D gene unclear. Germline V lookup: CDR1 SGHTA, CDR2 FQGTGA. The CDR3 runs to 14 residues. Trimming shortened V by 1 base and J by 2 bases, and 7 bases separated the two germline ends. DNA for the CDR3: TGTGCCAGCAGCTTAAGTGGGGACACAGATACGCAGTATTTT. Translation: CASSLSGDTDTQYF.

The V call is TRBV20-1, the J call TRBJ1-6; D ambiguous. The V gene lost 2 bases and the J gene lost 7 bases, with 12 bases spanning the gap. In germline, CDR1 is DFQATT, CDR2 SNEGSKA (reference sequence). CDR3 size: 14 residues. The CDR3 region is CSARRVGGNSPLHF. The CDR3 region has the DNA TGCAGTGCTAGACGTGTAGGAGGAAATTCACCCCTCCACTTT.

The DNA of the CDR3 is TGTGCCAGCAGTTACTGGGACAGGGAAGATGGCTACACCTTC. It yields the protein CASSYWDREDGYTF. V gene TRBV6-2 or TRBV6-3 combines with J gene TRBJ1-2, with TRBD1 matching over 9 bases. The CDR3 sequence is 14 residues long. The junction had 3 bases not matched to a gene; V was cut back by 1 base and J by 6 bases. CDR1 and CDR2 (germline): MNHEY, SVGEGT.

This chain joins TRBV11-1 and TRBJ2-7, with D tentatively TRBD1 (6 bases). Germline assignment: CDR1 SGHAT and CDR2 FQDESV (reference sequence). Trimming removed 6 bases at V and 7 bases at J, with 22 bases between. The CDR3 spans 15 residues. The CDR3 region is CASRRGRTVDGEQYF. The CDR3, as DNA: TGTGCCAGCAGGCGAGGACGGACAGTAGATGGGGAGCAGTACTTC.

The V gene is TRBV7-2, the J gene TRBJ2-1; D not resolved. Looked up from germline, CDR1 is SGHTA and CDR2 is FQGNSA. The CDR3 runs to 15 residues. Trimming removed 0 bases from V and 7 bases from J, with 13 bases in between. This CDR3 reads CASSLAAGMGNEQFF. CDR3 DNA sequence: TGTGCCAGCAGCTTAGCAGCAGGAATGGGGAATGAGCAGTTCTTC.

There are a few counts of this clone. This chain uses TRBV12-3 or TRBV12-4 with TRBJ1-6; D not certain. The CDR3 spans 13 residues. Trimming took 5 bases from V and 10 from J, leaving 12 bases between them. CDR3 nucleotide sequence: TGTGCCAGCAGTATCTCTCTAGGATCACCCCTCCACTTT. Translation: CASSISLGSPLHF.

The chain carries TRBV19 and TRBJ2-1, with D unclear. V lost 6 bases and J lost 0, with 15 bases in between. Germline lookup yields CDR1 LNHDA and CDR2 SQIVND (reference sequence). The CDR3 spans 16 residues. The DNA for the CDR3 is TGTGCCAGTAGCGCCTGGCCCCGGAGCTCCTACAATGAGCAGTTCTTC. This encodes CASSAWPRSSYNEQFF. The full variable domain, with the rest looked up from reference TRBV19 and TRBJ2-1, is DGGITQSPKYLFRKEGQNVTLSCEQNLNHDAMYWYRQDPGQGLRLIYYSQIVNDFQKGDIAEGYSVSREKKESFPLTVTSAQKNPTAFYLCASSAWPRSSYNEQFFGPGTRLTVL.

A remark on this clone: An end of the junction does not agree with germline; a read error may underlie this. This specimen includes other DNA sequences encoding the same CDR3. J is TRBJ1-4 and V is TRBV5-5, with D possibly being TRBD1 (5 bases). Germline lookup yields CDR1 SGHKS and CDR2 YYEKEE (reference sequence). The CDR3 loop spans 15 amino acids. CDR3 sequence reads: CASSSPTDLNEKLFF. Here the CDR3 DNA reads TGCGCCAGCAGCTCGCCGACAGACCTTAATGAAAAACTGTTTTTT.

A few counts support this clone. The chain uses TRBV19 and TRBJ2-7; 10 bases fit TRBD1. Trimming removed 5 bases from V and 4 bases from J; junction bases left unmatched: 8. The CDR3 length is 15 residues. Germline assignment: CDR1 LNHDA and CDR2 SQIVND (reference sequence). The CDR3 protein is CASSGRTGGFYEQYF. CDR3 nucleotides: TGTGCCAGTAGTGGACGGACAGGGGGTTTTTACGAGCAGTACTTC. Looking up the rest from reference TRBV19 and TRBJ2-7 gives the full variable domain: DGGITQSPKYLFRKEGQNVTLSCEQNLNHDAMYWYRQDPGQGLRLIYYSQIVNDFQKGDIAEGYSVSREKKESFPLTVTSAQKNPTAFYLCASSGRTGGFYEQYFGPGTRLTVT.

Worth noting for this clone: No conserved phenylalanine or tryptophan ends this CDR3, so it is likely a read error. The genes are TRBV12-3 or TRBV12-4 and TRBJ1-2, with unresolved D. The CDR3 loop spans 13 amino acids. The ends were cut back, 3 bases at V and 6 bases at J, with 11 bases in the middle. The CDR3 sequence is CASSLDGKHGYTL. The CDR3, as DNA: TGTGCCAGCAGTTTGGACGGGAAACATGGCTACACCCTC.

This clone is categorized as medium-sized. The chain links TRBV30 to TRBJ2-1; 7 bases fit TRBD2. The CDR3 covers 14 residues. Germline trimming cut 3 bases from V and 2 bases from J; bases unmatched to any gene: 4. Germline V gene data show CDR1 as GTSNPN and CDR2 as SVGIG (reference sequence). The DNA of the CDR3 is TGTGCCTGGAGGGGAGCGGGACCCTACAATGAGCAGTTCTTC. It codes for CAWRGAGPYNEQFF.

This sequence joins TRBV10-3 and TRBJ2-6; no firm D call. CDR1 is ENHRY and CDR2 is SYGVKD in the germline V gene. CDR3 size: 13 residues. The ends were cut back, 4 bases at V and 0 bases at J, with 1 base in the middle. The CDR3 bases are TGTGCCATCAGTGGCTCTGGGGCCAACGTCCTGACTTTC. Translated: CAISGSGANVLTF.

This clone is medium-sized in the sample. Different DNA sequences within this sample yield the same CDR3. The chain recombines TRBV6-1 with TRBJ1-2, with D tentatively TRBD1 (6 bases). The ends were cut back, 6 bases at V and 2 bases at J, with 10 bases in the middle. Germline V lookup: CDR1 MNHNS, CDR2 SASEGT. This CDR3 has 13 residues. CDR3 nucleotide sequence: TGTGCCAGCAGAACAGGGTTCAACTATGGCTACACCTTC. Translating it yields CASRTGFNYGYTF.

This clone appeared a few times. V is TRBV29-1 and J is TRBJ2-1; possibly TRBD2 for D (6 bases). Trimming shortened V by 3 bases and J by 6 bases, and 12 bases separated the two germline ends. Germline lookup yields CDR1 SQVTM and CDR2 ANQGSEA. The CDR3 contains 13 residues. The CDR3 coding sequence is TGCAGCGTTGATGGTATGGGACTCAATGAGCAGTTCTTC. It encodes CSVDGMGLNEQFF.

This clone came up a few times. This chain connects TRBV11-2 to TRBJ2-3; D perhaps matches TRBD2 (5 bases). Trimming shortened V by 3 bases and J by 7 bases, and 17 bases separated the two germline ends. Germline assignment: CDR1 SGHAT and CDR2 FQNNGV. The CDR3 sequence is 15 residues long. CDR3: CASSFQEERVYTQYF. The CDR3 DNA sequence: TGTGCCAGCAGCTTTCAGGAGGAACGGGTATATACGCAGTATTTT.

Ten or more counts support this clone. Just one base apart from a much larger clone, this may be a read error. The V gene is TRBV24-1, the J gene TRBJ1-4; a possible D gene is TRBD1 (6 bases). The CDR3 extends over 14 amino acids. Germline-derived CDR1 and CDR2 are KGHDR and SFDVKD. Deletions cut 3 bases from V and 10 bases from J, with 14 bases between. The CDR3 reads CATSDNREWAKLFF. In nucleotides, the CDR3 is TGTGCCACCAGTGATAACAGGGAGTGGGCAAAACTGTTTTTT.

The V gene is TRBV2, the J gene TRBJ1-1; TRBD1 is a possible D gene (5 bases). Deletions cut 1 base from V and 1 base from J, with 7 bases between. The CDR3 totals 14 residues. Looked up from germline, CDR1 is SNHLY and CDR2 is FYNNEI. CDR3 nucleotide sequence: TGTGCCAGCAGTGAAGAGCAGGGGAACACTGAAGCTTTCTTT. This encodes CASSEEQGNTEAFF.

This clone was seen more than once but under ten times. The DNA for the CDR3 is TGTGCCAGCAGTTTTAGCGGGGAGCAGTTCTTC. As protein: CASSFSGEQFF. The V gene is TRBV28, the J gene TRBJ2-1, with 7 bases identical to TRBD2. The V gene end was trimmed by 3 bases and the J gene end by 10 bases; junction bases not matched to a gene: 0. The CDR3 is 11 residues long. Germline CDR1 is MDHEN and CDR2 is SYDVKM.

The rearrangement uses TRBV2 and TRBJ2-3; D ambiguous. Germline V CDR1 and CDR2: SNHLY, FYNNEI. V lost 8 bases to trimming and J lost 6 bases, with 15 bases between them. The CDR3 sequence is 13 residues long. DNA of the CDR3: TGTGCCAGCTCTGGATCTCCGTGGGATACGCAGTATTTT. This encodes CASSGSPWDTQYF.

This clone is large by share. As DNA, the CDR3 is TGTGCCAGCAGTTTCGGGACTAGCGGATACGAGCAGTACTTC. Translated, it gives CASSFGTSGYEQYF. This chain uses TRBV27 with TRBJ2-7; 11 bases line up with TRBD2. Germline V lookup: CDR1 MNHEY, CDR2 SMNVEV (reference sequence). J lost 4 bases, V lost 3 bases, and 2 bases had no gene match. The CDR3 has 14 residues.